These T cell receptor beta chains were read from a single sample in a study of blood T cells in healthy people across ages. TCRdb processed the 5' RACE reads anew with MiXCR; each CDR3 protein has one entry. The table lists 500,000 to 600,000 distinct CDR3 sequences, 27% of them singletons. The sequenced sample was blood. The receptors stem from a woman in her 70s in good health. CDR3s include the opening cysteine and the closing phenylalanine or tryptophan. Each record gives: CDR3 DNA, CDR3 protein, V gene, J gene, clone size, D gene. A D gene is named only where the DNA matches it firmly. The size of a clone is reported for some rows only, either as once, few or many, or as a class for expanded clones.

TGTGCCAGCAGACCTCAAGGGACAGATTACAATGAGCAGTTCTTC	CASRPQGTDYNEQFF	TRBV7-3	TRBJ2-1	few	TRBD1
TGTGCCAGCAGCCCGACGCGGACAGACTCTGGAAACACCATATATTTT	CASSPTRTDSGNTIYF	TRBV7-9	TRBJ1-3	-	-
TGTGCCAGCAGCTTGAACCCTATAGGACCAGCTGGGGGAAGAGCTTTCTTT	CASSLNPIGPAGGRAFF	TRBV7-2	TRBJ1-1	few	-
TGTGCCAGCAGCTTAGATTTTCAGCCCCAGCATTTT	CASSLDFQPQHF	TRBV7-9	TRBJ1-5	-	-
TGCGCCAGCAGCCCGATAGAGAGAGACACTGAAGCTTTCTTT	CASSPIERDTEAFF	TRBV4-1	TRBJ1-1	-	-
TGTGCCAGCAGCCTCGGACAGATCGAGACCCAGTACTTC	CASSLGQIETQYF	TRBV7-2	TRBJ2-5	few	-
TGCAGTGCTAGGGCTGAGTCCTACGAGCAGTACTTC	CSARAESYEQYF	TRBV20-1	TRBJ2-7	-	-
TGTGCCAGCAGTTGGACAGGGGGCGTGAACACTGAAGCTTTCTTT	CASSWTGGVNTEAFF	TRBV6-5	TRBJ1-1	-	TRBD1
TGTGCCAGCAGTAGGGGGCCCCATCAGCCCCAGCATTTT	CASSRGPHQPQHF	TRBV11-3	TRBJ1-5	-	TRBD1
TGCAGTGCTATAGGGGAGAGCACAGATACGCAGTATTTT	CSAIGESTDTQYF	TRBV20-1	TRBJ2-3	few	-
TGCAGTGCCTCTGCCAGCGGGGGCACAGATACGCAGTATTTT	CSASASGGTDTQYF	TRBV20-1	TRBJ2-3	few	TRBD2
TGCGCCAGCAGCTTCCGTCACTGGGATGAGCAGTTCTTC	CASSFRHWDEQFF	TRBV4-3	TRBJ2-1	few	-
TGTGCCAGCAGCTTAGGAAGGTACGGGCAGTTCTTC	CASSLGRYGQFF	TRBV7-8	TRBJ2-1	-	-
TGTGCCAGCAGCCCTCTGACGGCAGCGCAAGAGACCCAGTACTTC	CASSPLTAAQETQYF	TRBV6-2/TRBV6-3	TRBJ2-5	few	-
TGTGCCAGCAGTCAAGACGGTGGGGAGCAGTACTTC	CASSQDGGEQYF	TRBV12-3/TRBV12-4	TRBJ2-7	-	-
TGCGCCAGCAGCTTACAGGGTACCGAGGAAAAACTGTTTTTT	CASSLQGTEEKLFF	TRBV5-1	TRBJ1-4	-	-
TGTGCCAGCAGTTGGGGCTTAATAGGCTCCTACGAGCAGTACTTC	CASSWGLIGSYEQYF	TRBV6-2/TRBV6-3	TRBJ2-7	-	-
TGTGCCAGCAGCTTAGGACTAGCGGGTCTAGAGACCCAGTACTTC	CASSLGLAGLETQYF	TRBV2	TRBJ2-5	many	TRBD2
TGCGCCAGCAGCCAAGATCTTGAGGACACTGAAGCTTTCTTT	CASSQDLEDTEAFF	TRBV4-3	TRBJ1-1	few	-
TGTGCCATCAGTGGACAGGGGCCTGGAAACACCATATATTTT	CAISGQGPGNTIYF	TRBV10-3	TRBJ1-3	-	TRBD1
TGTGCCAGCAGTCAATACAGGGGGCCCTACAATGAGCAGTTCTTC	CASSQYRGPYNEQFF	TRBV12-3/TRBV12-4	TRBJ2-1	few	TRBD1
TGTGCCAGCAGCCAACACCCGACTAGCGGTAACAATGAGCAGTTCTTC	CASSQHPTSGNNEQFF	TRBV3-1	TRBJ2-1	-	TRBD2